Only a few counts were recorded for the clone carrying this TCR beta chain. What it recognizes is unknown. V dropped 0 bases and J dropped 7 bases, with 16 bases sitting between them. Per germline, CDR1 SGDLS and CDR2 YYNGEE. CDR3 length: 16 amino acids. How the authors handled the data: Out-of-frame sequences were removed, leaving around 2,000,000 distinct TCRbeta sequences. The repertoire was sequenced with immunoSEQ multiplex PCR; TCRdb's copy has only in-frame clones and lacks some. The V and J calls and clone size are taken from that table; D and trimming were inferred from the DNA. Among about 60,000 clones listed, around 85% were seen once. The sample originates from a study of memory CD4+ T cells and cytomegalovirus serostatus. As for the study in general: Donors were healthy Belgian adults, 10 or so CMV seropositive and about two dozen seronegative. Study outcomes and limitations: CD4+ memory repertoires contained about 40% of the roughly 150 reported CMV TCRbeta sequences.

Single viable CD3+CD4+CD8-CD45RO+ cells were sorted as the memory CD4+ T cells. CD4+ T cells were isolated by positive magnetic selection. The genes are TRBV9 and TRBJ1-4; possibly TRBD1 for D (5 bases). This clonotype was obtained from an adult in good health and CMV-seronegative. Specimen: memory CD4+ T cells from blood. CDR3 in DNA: TGTGCCAGCAGCGTAGGTACGCGGGGCCGCTTTGAAAAACTGTTTTTT. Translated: CASSVGTRGRFEKLFF.